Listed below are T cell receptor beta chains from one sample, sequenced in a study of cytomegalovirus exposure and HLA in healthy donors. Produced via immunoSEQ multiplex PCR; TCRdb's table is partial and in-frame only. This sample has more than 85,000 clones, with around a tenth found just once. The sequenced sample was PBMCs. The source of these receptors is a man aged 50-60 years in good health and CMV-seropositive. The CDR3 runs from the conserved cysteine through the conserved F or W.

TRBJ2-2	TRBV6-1	CASSAQGAWRDGELFF
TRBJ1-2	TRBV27	CASSFRAPGQGIYGYTF
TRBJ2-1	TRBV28	CASSRAGLAKYEQFF
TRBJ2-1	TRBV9	CASSPNRPGNNEQFF
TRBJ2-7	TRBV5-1	CASSLGSRQGSYEQYF
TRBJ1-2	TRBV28	CACSWAGKGNYGYTF
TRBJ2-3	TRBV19	CASSITARTDTQYF
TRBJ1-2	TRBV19	CASSIDSPTENYGYTF
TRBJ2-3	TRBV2	CVSSDYGRVGYF
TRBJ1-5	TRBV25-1	CASSDNLERGDQPQHF
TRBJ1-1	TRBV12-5	CASGLVLGWGVFF
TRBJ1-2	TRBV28	CASAVEASNYGYTF
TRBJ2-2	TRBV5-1	CASSLPANTGELFF
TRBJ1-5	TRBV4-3	CASSQETGGDQPQHF
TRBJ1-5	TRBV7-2	CASSLEGQQPQHF
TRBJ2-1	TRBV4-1	CASSQDLRSGSTNEQFF
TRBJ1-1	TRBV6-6	CASSNSILGQGTEAFF
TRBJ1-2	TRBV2	CAKVTNNYGYTF
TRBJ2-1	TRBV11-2	CASSGGQGGYNEQFF
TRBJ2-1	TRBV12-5	CASDPSGSSYNEQFF
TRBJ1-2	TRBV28	CASSTDTGGHYGYTF
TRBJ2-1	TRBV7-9	CASMPGFYNEQFF
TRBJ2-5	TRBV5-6	CASSLWGGVGGETQYF
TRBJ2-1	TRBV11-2	CASSLAGNEQFF
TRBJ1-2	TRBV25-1	CASSEYMSGPNYGYTF
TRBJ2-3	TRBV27	CASCQRVTDTQYF
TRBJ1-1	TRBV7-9	CASSHRDRDTEAFF
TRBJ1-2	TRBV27	CASSLSTGNYYGYTF
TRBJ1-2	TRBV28	CASSTVQGFGGYTF
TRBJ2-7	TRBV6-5	CASTERGGPAYEQYF
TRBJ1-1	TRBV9	CASSVGGSRPEAFF
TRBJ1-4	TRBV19	CASSIGRTRNEKLFF
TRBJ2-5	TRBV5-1	CASSLGRDRARETQYF
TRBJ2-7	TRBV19	CASSSQDRSEQYF
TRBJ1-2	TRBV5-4	CASSLGGGGSNYGYTF
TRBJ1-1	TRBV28	CASRVTDRRNTEAFF
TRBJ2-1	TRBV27	CASSWQDYNEQFF
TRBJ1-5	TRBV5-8	CASSLYNQPQHF
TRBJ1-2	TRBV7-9	CASSLVGGGPIFNYGYTF
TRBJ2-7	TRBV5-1	CASSLGQGEGEQYF
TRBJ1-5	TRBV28	CASSLSGTARRPQHF
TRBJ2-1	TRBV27	CASSLYPLGGETEQFF
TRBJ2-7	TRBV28	CASLPTGIKTYEQYF
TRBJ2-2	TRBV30	CAWSSSGSITGELFF
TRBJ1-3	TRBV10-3	CAITGDRGLPGNTIYF
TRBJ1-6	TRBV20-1	CSARENSPLHF
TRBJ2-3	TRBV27	CASSPGQGRTDTQYF
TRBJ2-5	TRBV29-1	CTGGEGQETQYF
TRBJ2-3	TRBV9	CASSGPGLAGADTQYF
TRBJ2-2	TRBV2	CASSEYTRGTGELFF
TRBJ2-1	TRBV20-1	CSASFNEQFF
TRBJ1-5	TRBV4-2	CASRQGAMGNQPQHF
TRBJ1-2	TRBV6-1	CASSEVAGQPNYGYTF
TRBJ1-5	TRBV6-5	CASSPDSSNQPQHF
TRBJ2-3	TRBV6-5	CASSLSGRLQGRKYF
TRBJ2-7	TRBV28	CASSLTSRGTYEQYF